Each of the 26 T cell receptor beta chains below was sequenced from the same sample in a study of molecular identifiers for immune sequencing clone quantification (dated by TCRdb to 2016 to 2019). The library relied on PCR. Sequencing instrument: Illumina HiSeq 4000. Starting from the raw public reads, TCRdb applied fastp trimming at Q25, assembled clones with MiXCR and retained in-frame beta chains. Rows merge per CDR3 protein into single entries with the most common DNA and genes. The sample data list hundreds of thousands of distinct CDR3 sequences, and 20% of these were observed just once. The ten largest clones add up to under 0.95% of the sample. The sample comprised naive CD8+ T cells from blood, with Jurkat cell RNA spiked in. The sample's cell subset or site label, decoded: FACS-sorted CD8+CD4-CCR7+CD45RA+ naive T cells. The receptors come from a human donor in good health. Some libraries in this study had Jurkat cell RNA spiked in.

This chain uses TRBV19 with TRBJ2-7, with D possibly being TRBD1 or TRBD2 (7 bases each). V gave up 5 bases and J gave up 2 bases, with 16 bases separating them. In germline, CDR1 is LNHDA, CDR2 SQIVND (reference sequence). This CDR3 has 15 residues. The CDR3 spells CASSAGSGGAYEQYF. CDR3 DNA: TGTGCCAGTAGTGCCGGCTCAGGGGGGGCCTACGAGCAGTACTTC. The whole variable domain, filled in from reference TRBV19 and TRBJ2-7, reads DGGITQSPKYLFRKEGQNVTLSCEQNLNHDAMYWYRQDPGQGLRLIYYSQIVNDFQKGDIAEGYSVSREKKESFPLTVTSAQKNPTAFYLCASSAGSGGAYEQYFGPGTRLTVT.

The table lists this clonotype with many counts. CDR3 residues: CASSSNGYTEAFF. Here the CDR3 DNA reads TGCGCCAGCAGCTCGAATGGGTACACTGAAGCTTTCTTT. V gene TRBV5-1 combines with J gene TRBJ1-1; no clear D gene. The CDR3 sequence is 13 residues long. The germline V and J ends were trimmed by 3 bases and 3 bases, with 9 bases remaining between them. CDR1 and CDR2 (germline): SGHRS, YFSETQ. Combining the CDR3 with reference TRBV5-1 and TRBJ1-1 gives the whole variable domain KAGVTQTPRYLIKTRGQQVTLSCSPISGHRSVSWYQQTPGQGLQFLFEYFSETQRNKGNFPGRFSGRQFSNSRSEMNVSTLELGDSALYLCASSSNGYTEAFFGQGTRLTVV.

This sequence joins TRBV19 and TRBJ2-7; D is tentatively TRBD1 or TRBD2 (5 bases each). V lost 5 bases and J lost 3, with 14 bases in between. The germline V gene has CDR1 LNHDA and CDR2 SQIVND (reference sequence). This CDR3 has 14 residues. CDR3 loop: CASSHGTEFYEQYF. For the CDR3, the DNA is TGTGCCAGTAGTCATGGGACGGAGTTCTACGAGCAGTACTTC. The whole variable domain, remainder taken from reference TRBV19 and TRBJ2-7, is DGGITQSPKYLFRKEGQNVTLSCEQNLNHDAMYWYRQDPGQGLRLIYYSQIVNDFQKGDIAEGYSVSREKKESFPLTVTSAQKNPTAFYLCASSHGTEFYEQYFGPGTRLTVT.

This clonotype was counted many times. The chain combines TRBV7-9 with TRBJ2-5; 7 bases agree with TRBD1. Trimming cost V 4 bases and J 3 bases; bases outside gene matches: 11. CDR1 is SEHNR and CDR2 is FQNEAQ in the germline V gene (reference sequence). This CDR3 contains 16 residues. CDR3 residues: CASSSSPTGAKETQYF. The CDR3, as DNA: TGTGCCAGCAGCTCGTCCCCCACAGGGGCCAAAGAGACCCAGTACTTC.

This clonotype was counted at least ten times. V gene TRBV5-6 combines with J gene TRBJ2-3; D remains unclear. V was shortened by 2 bases and J by 6 bases, with 7 bases between the two germline ends. CDR1 and CDR2 (germline): SGHDT, YYEEEE. The CDR3 extends over 12 amino acids. CDR3 amino acids: CASSFTEDTQYF. The CDR3 DNA reads TGTGCCAGCAGCTTTACGGAGGATACGCAGTATTTT.

A few counts support this clonotype. This sequence joins TRBV7-6 and TRBJ2-7; 10 positions match TRBD1. In germline, CDR1 is SGHVS, CDR2 FNYEAQ. There are 16 residues in the CDR3. With 1 base clipped from V and 2 bases from J, the junction kept 5 bases outside the gene matches. The CDR3 loop is CASSLEAGQGAYEQYF. The DNA of the CDR3 is TGTGCCAGCAGCTTAGAGGCCGGACAGGGGGCCTACGAGCAGTACTTC.

This clonotype was seen repeatedly, ten times or more. V and J are TRBV27 and TRBJ2-3; 7 bases align to TRBD2. This CDR3 comprises 15 residues. Losses at the gene ends were 4 bases for V and 6 bases for J; bases not matched to a gene: 10. Germline V CDR1 and CDR2: MNHEY, SMNVEV (reference sequence). CDR3 region: CASSSSSSGRDTQYF. CDR3 nucleotides: TGTGCCAGCAGTTCGTCATCTAGCGGCCGCGATACGCAGTATTTT.

In its sample, this clonotype was seen many times. This chain connects TRBV4-3 to TRBJ1-4, with D possibly TRBD1 on 5 matching bases. This CDR3 has 17 amino acids. The ends were cut back, 3 bases at V and 3 bases at J, with 17 bases in the middle. Germline V gene data show CDR1 as LGHNA and CDR2 as YSLEER. The CDR3 sequence: CASSQEPSGIPNEKLFF. For the CDR3, the DNA is TGCGCCAGCAGCCAGGAACCCTCAGGGATTCCTAATGAAAAACTGTTTTTT.

This clonotype was counted only a few times. The chain combines TRBV4-3 with TRBJ2-2; D might be TRBD2 (6 bases). The CDR3 has 15 residues. Germline CDR1 LGHNA, CDR2 YSLEER. V gave up 6 bases and J gave up 4 bases, with 15 bases separating them. The CDR3 nucleotides are TGCGCCAGCAGTCCTGGGATAGCGGCCACCGGGGAGCTGTTTTTT. Translating gives CASSPGIAATGELFF.

The J gene is TRBJ2-1, the V gene TRBV5-1, with 7 positions matching TRBD1. The CDR3 extends over 15 amino acids. V lost 4 bases and J lost 4; bases outside the gene matches: 8. CDR1 is SGHRS, CDR2 YFSETQ, per germline. The CDR3 DNA follows: TGCGCCAGCAGCGGGGGACAGAAACCATACAATGAGCAGTTCTTC. Residues: CASSGGQKPYNEQFF.

Notes on this clonotype: A read error may be the cause here, since a much bigger clone is one base away. The gene calls are TRBV30 and TRBJ2-1; D remains unclear. Trimming stripped 0 bases from V and 2 bases from J, with 11 bases between. The CDR3 runs 15 residues. Germline assignment: CDR1 GTSNPN and CDR2 SVGIG (reference sequence). CDR3 residues: CAWSVPNAAYNEQFF. In DNA, the CDR3 is TGTGCCTGGAGTGTACCCAACGCCGCCTACAATGAGCAGTTCTTC.

This clonotype was recorded a few times. J is TRBJ2-1 and V is TRBV29-1; no clear D gene. This CDR3 has 11 residues. CDR1 and CDR2 (germline): SQVTM, ANQGSEA. The V gene lost 3 bases and the J gene lost 4 bases, with 4 bases spanning the gap. CDR3 nucleotide sequence: TGCAGCGTTGATAAGTACAATGAGCAGTTCTTC. Translation: CSVDKYNEQFF.

Note on this clonotype: This may stem from a read error, because a much larger clone lies one nucleotide away. No conserved phenylalanine or tryptophan is present at the end of the CDR3, so a read error is the likely explanation. This chain uses TRBV20-1 with TRBJ2-7; D remains ambiguous. Germline CDR1 DFQATT, CDR2 SNEGSKA (reference sequence). The CDR3 extends over 14 amino acids. With 0 bases removed from V and 4 bases from J, the gap between germline ends came to 13 bases. The CDR3 DNA follows: TGCAGTGCTAGAGATTTAGGGTCTGGGTACGAGCAGTACCTC. Translating gives CSARDLGSGYEQYL.

This chain connects TRBV7-6 to TRBJ1-3; TRBD1 aligns across 7 bases. The CDR3 is 19 amino acids. Germline loops: CDR1 SGHVS, CDR2 FNYEAQ. The ends lost 1 base at V and 1 base at J; junction bases unmatched: 13. The CDR3 is CASSLDSGPTGPSGNTIYF. DNA of the CDR3: TGTGCCAGCAGCTTAGATTCGGGCCCGACAGGGCCGTCTGGAAACACCATATATTTT.

A note on this clonotype: Sequence at one end of the junction differs from germline and may be a read error. The CDR3 protein is CASSPPSGSHPDMQYF. In DNA, the CDR3 is TGTGCCAGCTCACCACCGTCGGGGTCTCATCCAGATATGCAGTACTTT. The V call is TRBV18, the J call TRBJ2-3; a possible D gene is TRBD2 (5 bases). CDR3 length equals 16 residues. CDR1 and CDR2 (germline): KGHSH, LQKENI.

The rearrangement joins TRBV12-3 or TRBV12-4 to TRBJ2-2; D is perhaps TRBD1 (6 bases). CDR3 length: 16 amino acids. The V end was cut by 3 bases, the J end by 2 bases, with 13 bases between. CDR3 loop: CASSFPPDSNTGELFF. The CDR3 bases are TGTGCCAGCAGTTTCCCCCCGGACAGTAACACCGGGGAGCTGTTTTTT.

This clonotype was picked up many times. The chain is built from TRBV20-1 and TRBJ1-5, with D uncertain. V gave up 3 bases and J gave up 3 bases, with 9 bases separating them. Germline-derived CDR1 and CDR2 are DFQATT and SNEGSKA (reference sequence). CDR3 length: 13 amino acids. The CDR3 protein is CSARIGVNQPQHF. As DNA, the CDR3 is TGCAGTGCTAGGATCGGGGTCAATCAGCCCCAGCATTTT.

To note about this clonotype: This may be a read error: a much more frequent sequence differs by one nucleotide. The rearrangement joins TRBV28 to TRBJ1-1, with D uncertain. CDR1 is MDHEN and CDR2 is SYDVKM in the germline V gene. V was cut by 6 bases and J by 3 bases, with 20 bases left in between. CDR3 length: 16 residues. The CDR3 reads CASSTRAESSHTEAFF. The CDR3 DNA follows: TGTGCCAGCAGCACTCGGGCAGAATCCTCCCACACTGAAGCTTTCTTT. Full variable domain (rest looked up from reference TRBV28 and TRBJ1-1): DVKVTQSSRYLVKRTGEKVFLECVQDMDHENMFWYRQDPGLGLRLIYFSYDVKMKEKGDIPEGYSVSREKKERFSLILESASTNQTSMYLCASSTRAESSHTEAFFGQGTRLTVV.

This clonotype has a count of ten or more. The J gene is TRBJ2-7, the V gene TRBV20-1; 10 bases line up with TRBD2. Unmatched junction bases numbered 6, after V lost 5 bases and J lost 5 bases. Per the germline V gene, CDR1 is DFQATT and CDR2 is SNEGSKA (reference sequence). The CDR3 is 13 amino acids. Here the CDR3 DNA reads TGCAGTGCTTATGGACTAGCGGACAACGAGCAGTACTTC. It is translated as CSAYGLADNEQYF.

For this clonotype: The junction departs from germline at one end; a sequencing error may be responsible. The V call is TRBV15, the J call TRBJ2-2; D might be TRBD2 (5 bases). Per germline, CDR1 LNHNV and CDR2 YYDKDF (reference sequence). The CDR3 has 15 amino acids. CDR3 sequence: CAASSFSAFSGELFF. The DNA for the CDR3 is TGTGCCGCCAGCAGTTTTAGCGCATTCTCCGGGGAGCTGTTTTTT.

The chain links TRBV6-2 or TRBV6-3 to TRBJ2-5; 8 positions agree with TRBD2. Germline V lookup: CDR1 MNHEY, CDR2 SVGEGT. This CDR3 region has 14 residues. Losses at the gene ends were 4 bases for V and 4 bases for J; bases not matched to a gene: 5. The CDR3 nucleotides read TGTGCCAGCAGTTCGGGAGGGGTAGGAGAGACCCAGTACTTC. Amino acids: CASSSGGVGETQYF.

The J gene is TRBJ1-1, the V gene TRBV11-2; D gene unclear. The CDR3 runs 12 residues. Germline assignment: CDR1 SGHAT and CDR2 FQNNGV. V was clipped by 9 bases and J by 4 bases, with 12 bases between them. The CDR3 is CASSQVITEAFF. CDR3 nucleotide sequence: TGTGCCAGTTCGCAGGTGATCACTGAAGCTTTCTTT.

This clonotype was seen a handful of times. J is TRBJ2-1 and V is TRBV15; D remains ambiguous. Per the germline V gene, CDR1 is LNHNV and CDR2 is YYDKDF (reference sequence). This CDR3 is 12 amino acids long. V lost 8 bases, J lost 1 base, and 6 bases lay in between. The CDR3 region is CATGQSYNEQFF. CDR3 nucleotides: TGTGCCACCGGGCAGTCCTACAATGAGCAGTTCTTC.

This clonotype was observed at least ten times. The CDR3 coding sequence is TGTGCCAGCAGCTTTGGACTAGACTCAGATACGCAGTATTTT. As protein: CASSFGLDSDTQYF. The chain recombines TRBV5-6 with TRBJ2-3, with 7 bases aligning to TRBD2. CDR1 is SGHDT, CDR2 YYEEEE, per germline. V lost 2 bases to trimming and J lost 4 bases; unmatched junction nucleotides: 4. This CDR3 is built from 14 residues. The full variable domain, completed using reference TRBV5-6 and TRBJ2-3, is DAGVTQSPTHLIKTRGQQVTLRCSPKSGHDTVSWYQQALGQGPQFIFQYYEEEERQRGNFPDRFSGHQFPNYSSELNVNALLLGDSALYLCASSFGLDSDTQYFGPGTRLTVL.

This clonotype was observed a handful of times. The chain carries TRBV19 and TRBJ2-7; D not resolved. The CDR3 spans 13 residues. Germline CDR1 and CDR2: LNHDA and SQIVND (reference sequence). V was shortened by 5 bases and J by 7 bases, with 15 bases between the two germline ends. CDR3 residues: CASSPLAMGEQYF. The CDR3 DNA is TGTGCCAGTAGTCCCTTGGCCATGGGTGAGCAGTACTTC.

This clonotype was picked up many times. J is TRBJ2-2 and V is TRBV19, with D perhaps TRBD1 or TRBD2 (5 bases each). The CDR3 runs to 15 residues. Germline CDR1 reads LNHDA; CDR2 reads SQIVND (reference sequence). V lost 6 bases and J lost 5, with 16 bases in between. The CDR3 protein is CASSRDGGWTGELFF. The DNA for the CDR3 is TGTGCCAGTAGCCGGGACGGTGGGTGGACCGGGGAGCTGTTTTTT.